The entry that follows covers one T cell receptor (beta chain) sequence. Its specificity is not known. This entry is derived from a study of T cells in Graves' hyperthyroidism and ophthalmopathy. Study outcomes and limitations: Stable hyperthyroidism and ophthalmopathy were separated using 13 V-J signatures.

The CDR3 sequence is 17 residues long. Trimming removed 4 bases from V and 0 bases from J; junction bases left unmatched: 10. Per germline, CDR1 MNHEY and CDR2 SVGEGT. Amplified regions were TCR beta CDR3 sequences from RNA transcripts. When the TCR CDR3 underwent first-round RT-PCR, the HTBI primer set was used. TCRdb itself ran the multiplex PCR reads through MiXCR, one entry per CDR3 protein. The sample yields about half a million distinct CDR3 sequences, 16% seen once. This clonotype originated in a woman aged 25 to 45 with Graves' ophthalmopathy. The sequencing input was blood. The rearrangement uses TRBV6-2 or TRBV6-3 and TRBJ2-3; the match to TRBD1 covers 7 bases. The CDR3 sequence is CASSSTLGQKSTDTQYF. The CDR3 DNA follows: TGTGCCAGCAGTTCCACACTGGGACAGAAAAGCACAGATACGCAGTATTTT.